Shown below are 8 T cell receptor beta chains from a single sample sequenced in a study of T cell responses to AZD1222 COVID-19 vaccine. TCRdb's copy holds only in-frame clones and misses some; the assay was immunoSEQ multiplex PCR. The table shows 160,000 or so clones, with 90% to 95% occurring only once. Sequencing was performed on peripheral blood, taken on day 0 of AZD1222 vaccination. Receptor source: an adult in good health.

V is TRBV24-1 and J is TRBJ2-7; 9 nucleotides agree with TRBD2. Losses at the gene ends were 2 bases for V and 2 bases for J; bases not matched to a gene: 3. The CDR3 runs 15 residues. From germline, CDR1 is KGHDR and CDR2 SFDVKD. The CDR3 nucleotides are TGTGCCACCAGTGATTCGACTAGCGGTACCTACGAGCAGTACTTC. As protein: CATSDSTSGTYEQYF.

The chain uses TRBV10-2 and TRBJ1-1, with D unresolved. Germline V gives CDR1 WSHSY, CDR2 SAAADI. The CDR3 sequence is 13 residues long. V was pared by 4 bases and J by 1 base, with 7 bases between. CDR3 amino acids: CASSAGKNTEAFF. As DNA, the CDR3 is TGCGCCAGCAGTGCCGGGAAGAACACTGAAGCTTTCTTT.

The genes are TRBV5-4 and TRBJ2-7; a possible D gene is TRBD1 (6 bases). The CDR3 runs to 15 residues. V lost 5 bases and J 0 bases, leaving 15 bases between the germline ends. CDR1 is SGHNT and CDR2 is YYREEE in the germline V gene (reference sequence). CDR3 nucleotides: TGTGCCAGCAGTTTTGGACAGAAGAGCTCCTACGAGCAGTACTTC. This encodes CASSFGQKSSYEQYF.

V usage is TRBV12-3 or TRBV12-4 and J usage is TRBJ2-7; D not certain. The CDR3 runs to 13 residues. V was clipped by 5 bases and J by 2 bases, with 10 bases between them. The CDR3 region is CASSGTGPYEQYF. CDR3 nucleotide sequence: TGTGCCAGCAGTGGTACTGGCCCCTACGAGCAGTACTTC.

The CDR3 sequence: CASSPGTGRIQPQHF. Here the CDR3 DNA reads TGTGCCAGCTCACCGGGGACTGGGCGGATCCAGCCCCAGCATTTT. The chain has TRBV18 and TRBJ1-5, with D possibly being TRBD1 (5 bases). V lost 3 bases and J 7 bases, leaving 16 bases between the germline ends. Germline V gene lookup returns CDR1 KGHSH and CDR2 LQKENI. The CDR3 contains 15 residues.

The CDR3 region is CASTIGGTQDIQYF. The CDR3 DNA is TGTGCCAGCACCATCGGTGGGACACAAGACATTCAGTACTTC. This chain uses TRBV7-8 with TRBJ2-4, with D maybe TRBD1 (6 bases). The CDR3 covers 14 residues. CDR1 and CDR2 from the germline V gene are SGHVS and FQNEAQ. The V gene lost 7 bases and the J gene lost 8 bases, with 18 bases spanning the gap. The full variable domain, completed using reference TRBV7-8 and TRBJ2-4, is GAGVSQSPRYKVAKRGQDVALRCDPISGHVSLFWYQQALGQGPEFLTYFQNEAQLDKSGLPSDRFFAERPEGSVSTLKIQRTQQEDSAVYLCASTIGGTQDIQYFGAGTRLSVL.

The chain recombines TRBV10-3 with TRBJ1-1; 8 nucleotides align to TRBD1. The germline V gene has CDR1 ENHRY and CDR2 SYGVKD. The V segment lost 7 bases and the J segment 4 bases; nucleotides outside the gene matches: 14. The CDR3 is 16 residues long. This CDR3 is CAINQFGQGMITEAFF. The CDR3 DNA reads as TGTGCCATCAACCAGTTCGGACAGGGAATGATCACTGAAGCTTTCTTT.

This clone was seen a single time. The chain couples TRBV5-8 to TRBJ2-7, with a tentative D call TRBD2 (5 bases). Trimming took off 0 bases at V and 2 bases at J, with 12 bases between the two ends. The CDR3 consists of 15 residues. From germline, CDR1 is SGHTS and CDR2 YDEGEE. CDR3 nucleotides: TGTGCCAGCAGCTTGGGTGGGAGCCAAGCCTACGAGCAGTACTTC. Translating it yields CASSLGGSQAYEQYF.